Listed here are 11 T cell receptor beta chains from one sample, sequenced in a study of blood T cells in healthy people across ages. Primed by a sample-barcoded 5' primer and a J-beta primer mix, a second PCR proceeded for roughly 6 to 12 cycles. TCRdb recomputed calls from the 5' RACE reads with MiXCR, one row per CDR3 protein. This table has about 1.7 million distinct CDR3 sequences, roughly 28% appearing once. What was sequenced was blood. Receptors originate from a woman aged 25 to 39 in good health.

The chain has TRBV9 and TRBJ2-5; TRBD1 might be the D (6 bases). Trimming removed 2 bases at V and 4 bases at J, with 15 bases between. The germline CDR1 and CDR2 sequences are SGDLS and YYNGEE. The CDR3 covers 15 residues. CDR3 nucleotide sequence: TGTGCCAGCAGCGTTGGGGACAACTTTTTAGAGACCCAGTACTTC. Translation gives CASSVGDNFLETQYF.

This clonotype appeared once. The rearrangement joins TRBV7-9 to TRBJ1-1; unclear D gene. CDR3 size: 13 residues. From germline, CDR1 is SEHNR and CDR2 FQNEAQ (reference sequence). V was clipped by 5 bases and J by 7 bases, with 14 bases between them. The CDR3 nucleotides are TGTGCCAGCAGCCCTAGTGGGATCTATGAAGCTTTCTTT. Amino acids: CASSPSGIYEAFF.

The chain carries TRBV28 and TRBJ1-2, with 7 bases matching TRBD1. Germline CDR1 reads MDHEN; CDR2 reads SYDVKM. The CDR3 is 14 residues long. After removal of 7 bases from V and 5 bases from J, the junction contained 10 bases not matched to a gene. CDR3 sequence: CASTIRDSSYGYTF. The DNA for the CDR3 is TGTGCCAGCACCATTAGGGACAGTTCATATGGCTACACCTTC.

This clonotype was found a few times. The chain carries TRBV20-1 and TRBJ2-7, with D perhaps TRBD1 (6 bases). In germline, CDR1 is DFQATT, CDR2 SNEGSKA (reference sequence). Trimming removed 3 bases from V and 0 bases from J, with 12 bases in between. The CDR3 spans 14 residues. The CDR3 loop is CSASQGRFSYEQYF. In DNA form, the CDR3 reads TGCAGTGCTAGCCAGGGGCGGTTCTCCTACGAGCAGTACTTC.

About this clonotype: One end of the junction is discordant with germline, which a read error may explain. The V and J genes are TRBV5-5 and TRBJ1-4; the D gene is possibly TRBD1 (5 bases). The CDR3 runs to 16 residues. Germline assignment: CDR1 SGHKS and CDR2 YYEKEE (reference sequence). The CDR3 nucleotides read TGTGCCAGCAGCCTAGGACACACTACAACTAATGAAAAACTGTCTTTT. It specifies CASSLGHTTTNEKLSF.

The rearrangement uses TRBV7-9 and TRBJ2-3; possible D gene TRBD1, 5 bases. Deletions cut 0 bases from V and 4 bases from J, with 14 bases between. This CDR3 has 16 amino acids. Looked up from germline, CDR1 is SEHNR and CDR2 is FQNEAQ (reference sequence). CDR3 nucleotide sequence: TGTGCCAGCAGCTTAGCAGACTTAGGGGCACCAGATACGCAGTATTTT. This sequence encodes CASSLADLGAPDTQYF.

The V call is TRBV13, the J call TRBJ1-4; no reliable D call. Trimming shortened V by 5 bases and J by 1 base, and 8 bases separated the two germline ends. The CDR3 sequence is 14 residues long. Germline CDR1 reads PRHDT; CDR2 reads FYEKMQ (reference sequence). DNA for the CDR3: TGTGCCAGCAGCCACGGAGAAACTAATGAAAAACTGTTTTTT. Amino acid sequence: CASSHGETNEKLFF.

The CDR3 DNA is TGTGCCAGCAACGCAGTAGCCGGGGAGCTGTTTTTT. Protein sequence: CASNAVAGELFF. This chain joins TRBV5-2 and TRBJ2-2. TRBV5-2 is noted as a pseudogene. The CDR3 sequence is 12 residues long.

This chain uses TRBV5-4 with TRBJ2-5; D might be TRBD1 (6 bases). The DNA end is a closer match to TRBJ2-1, so the J assignment may be wrong. Germline CDR1 SGHNT, CDR2 YYREEE (reference sequence). The CDR3 has 14 residues. The CDR3 nucleotides read TGTGCCAGCAGCTCAGGACAGATCCAAGAGACCCAGTTCTTC. Protein sequence: CASSSGQIQETQFF.

This clonotype was detected many times. The chain combines TRBV6-5 with TRBJ2-3, with D possibly called TRBD1 or TRBD2 (5 bases each). This CDR3 has 14 amino acids. Germline CDR1 MNHEY, CDR2 SVGAGI. The ends were cut back, 5 bases at V and 5 bases at J, with 14 bases in the middle. The CDR3 sequence: CASSGGRPGDTQYF. CDR3 nucleotides: TGTGCCAGCAGTGGGGGACGGCCCGGAGATACGCAGTATTTT.

This sequence joins TRBV6-6 and TRBJ2-5; TRBD1 matches at 8 bases. The J call may be incorrect, as the DNA end agrees better with TRBJ2-7. Germline CDR1 MNHNY, CDR2 SVGAGI (reference sequence). The CDR3 sequence is 14 residues long. The CDR3, as DNA: TGTGCCAGCAGTTACCGGGACAGGTGGGACGAGCAGTACTTC. Amino acid sequence: CASSYRDRWDEQYF.